This passage covers 19 T cell receptor beta chains from one sample sequenced in a study of T cells in Graves' hyperthyroidism and ophthalmopathy. It was RNA transcripts that yielded the amplified TCR beta CDR3 regions. The HTBI set primed first-round TCR CDR3 RT-PCR. Each CDR3 protein is one row after TCRdb ran MiXCR on the multiplex PCR reads. The table lists approximately 410,000 distinct CDR3 sequences, roughly 13% of them singletons. The sequenced sample was blood. Receptor source: a young woman with Graves' hyperthyroidism.

The rearrangement joins TRBV6-1 to TRBJ2-2; D gene uncertain. Trimming left V 3 bases short and J 12 bases short, with 11 bases between. Germline values: CDR1 MNHNS, CDR2 SASEGT. This CDR3 contains 12 residues. CDR3 DNA: TGTGCCAGCAGTGAGAACGGCTGGCAGCTGTTTTTT. Translating it yields CASSENGWQLFF.

The V gene is TRBV7-2, the J gene TRBJ2-1; TRBD2 is a possible D gene (6 bases). CDR1 and CDR2 from the germline V gene are SGHTA and FQGNSA. The CDR3 extends over 17 amino acids. Trimming removed 5 bases at V and 4 bases at J, with 21 bases between. In DNA form, the CDR3 reads TGTGCCAGCAGCCAAGGGACGATCGGGAGTCCTTACAATGAGCAGTTCTTC. As protein: CASSQGTIGSPYNEQFF. The whole variable domain, remainder taken from reference TRBV7-2 and TRBJ2-1, is GAGVSQSPSNKVTEKGKDVELRCDPISGHTALYWYRQSLGQGLEFLIYFQGNSAPDKSGLPSDRFSAERTGGSVSTLTIQRTQQEDSAVYLCASSQGTIGSPYNEQFFGPGTRLTVL.

The V and J genes are TRBV28 and TRBJ2-7, with 13 bases matching TRBD2. The length of the CDR3 is 15 residues. Germline CDR1 and CDR2: MDHEN and SYDVKM. Trimming cost V 6 bases and J 2 bases; bases outside gene matches: 4. The CDR3 sequence is CASRPTSGRTYEQYF. The CDR3 nucleotides read TGTGCCAGCAGGCCGACTAGCGGGAGGACCTACGAGCAGTACTTC.

Many counts were recorded for this clonotype. The chain carries TRBV14 and TRBJ2-1, with D uncertain. The CDR3 loop spans 14 amino acids. V was trimmed by 2 bases and J by 7 bases, leaving 12 bases between them. The germline V gene has CDR1 SGHDN and CDR2 FVKESK. The CDR3 sequence: CASSQPGRINEQFF. The CDR3 DNA sequence: TGTGCCAGCAGCCAACCAGGACGGATAAATGAGCAGTTCTTC.

This clonotype was observed at least ten times. The chain couples TRBV7-6 to TRBJ2-3; 7 bases map to TRBD2. The CDR3 consists of 14 residues. Germline lookup yields CDR1 SGHVS and CDR2 FNYEAQ. Trimming took 5 bases from V and 9 from J; bases not matched to a gene: 11. The CDR3 DNA follows: TGTGCCAGCAGCGTCGGACACCGCGGGAGAACGCAGTATTTT. Residues: CASSVGHRGRTQYF.

Concerning this clonotype itself: An end of the junction does not agree with germline; a read error may underlie this. The V call is TRBV5-1, the J call TRBJ1-2; no firm D call. Germline lookup yields CDR1 SGHRS and CDR2 YFSETQ. The CDR3 spans 14 residues. This chain's CDR3 is CASSLPRTGGGNTF. The CDR3 nucleotides read TGCGCCAGCAGCTTGCCGAGGACGGGCGGTGGCAACACCTTC.

V usage is TRBV19 and J usage is TRBJ2-2; the D gene is possibly TRBD1 (6 bases). Germline V gene sequence: CDR1 LNHDA, CDR2 SQIVND (reference sequence). V gave up 4 bases and J gave up 6 bases, with 9 bases separating them. The length of the CDR3 is 13 residues. Here the CDR3 reads CASSTRTAGELFF. The CDR3 DNA sequence: TGTGCCAGTAGTACCCGGACAGCCGGGGAGCTGTTTTTT. Looking up the rest from reference TRBV19 and TRBJ2-2 gives the full variable domain: DGGITQSPKYLFRKEGQNVTLSCEQNLNHDAMYWYRQDPGQGLRLIYYSQIVNDFQKGDIAEGYSVSREKKESFPLTVTSAQKNPTAFYLCASSTRTAGELFFGEGSRLTVL.

This clonotype was counted between two and nine times. The chain employs TRBV2 and TRBJ2-3, with 9 bases fitting TRBD2. V shed 3 bases, J shed 4 bases, and the junction held 2 bases outside the gene matches. The CDR3 is 14 residues long. CDR1 and CDR2 from the germline V gene are SNHLY and FYNNEI. DNA for the CDR3: TGTGCCAGCAGTGAGCTAGCGGGATCAGATACGCAGTATTTT. The encoded protein is CASSELAGSDTQYF.

This clonotype came up many times. The rearrangement links TRBV5-6 to TRBJ2-7; the D gene is possibly TRBD1 (6 bases). Germline V gene lookup returns CDR1 SGHDT and CDR2 YYEEEE. Trimming removed 1 base from V and 3 bases from J, with 11 bases in between. The CDR3 consists of 14 residues. The CDR3 loop is CASSLSRQVYEQYF. The CDR3 DNA follows: TGTGCCAGCAGCTTGAGTCGACAGGTCTACGAGCAGTACTTC.

This clonotype showed up just a few times. This rearrangement joins TRBV5-1 to TRBJ2-5; TRBD2 agrees at 10 bases. Germline-derived CDR1 and CDR2 are SGHRS and YFSETQ. The CDR3 contains 15 residues. Trimming cost V 4 bases and J 5 bases; bases outside gene matches: 8. The CDR3 reads CASSLLAGNGETQYF. The DNA for the CDR3 is TGCGCCAGCAGCCTACTAGCGGGAAACGGGGAGACCCAGTACTTC.

This clonotype was picked up many times. The genes are TRBV20-1 and TRBJ2-7; possibly TRBD1 or TRBD2 for D (6 bases each). Germline values: CDR1 DFQATT, CDR2 SNEGSKA (reference sequence). Trimming took 6 bases from V and 2 from J, leaving 14 bases between them. This CDR3 is built from 13 residues. Here the CDR3 reads CSARRGVTYEQYF. The DNA for the CDR3 is TGCAGTGCAAGGAGGGGGGTTACCTACGAGCAGTACTTC.

Only a few counts were recorded for this clonotype. The V gene is TRBV7-8, the J gene TRBJ2-3; 8 nucleotides line up with TRBD1. This CDR3 region has 15 residues. The germline gives CDR1 SGHVS, CDR2 FQNEAQ. V shed 5 bases and J 0 bases; nucleotides not matched to a gene: 4. The CDR3 region is CASSRDRRSTDTQYF. CDR3 bases: TGTGCCAGCAGCCGGGACAGGAGAAGCACAGATACGCAGTATTTT.

Concerning this clonotype: A clone one base away is much larger, so this may be a read error. The chain is built from TRBV5-1 and TRBJ1-1, with unresolved D. The germline gives CDR1 SGHRS, CDR2 YFSETQ. This CDR3 region has 13 residues. The ends were cut back, 4 bases at V and 6 bases at J, with 13 bases in the middle. CDR3 nucleotide sequence: TGCGCCAGCAGCCCCCTTACGTACGCTGAAGCTTTCTTT. As protein: CASSPLTYAEAFF.

The chain carries TRBV4-1 and TRBJ2-7; D call uncertain. The CDR3 spans 14 residues. The V end was cut by 1 base, the J end by 7 bases, with 14 bases between. Germline values: CDR1 MGHRA, CDR2 YSYEKL. The CDR3 spells CASSQARKMGEQYF. CDR3 nucleotides: TGCGCCAGCAGCCAAGCGAGGAAGATGGGTGAGCAGTACTTC.

In this sample, this clonotype turned up many times. J is TRBJ2-3 and V is TRBV7-2; 7 bases fit TRBD2. This CDR3 is 16 amino acids long. The trim removed 2 bases at V and 2 bases at J, leaving 7 bases unmatched. Germline V CDR1 and CDR2: SGHTA, FQGNSA. The CDR3 region has the DNA TGTGCCAGCAGCTTAATCCCTAGCGGCTTCACAGATACGCAGTATTTT. This gives the protein CASSLIPSGFTDTQYF. Variable domain in full (rest from reference TRBV7-2 and TRBJ2-3): GAGVSQSPSNKVTEKGKDVELRCDPISGHTALYWYRQSLGQGLEFLIYFQGNSAPDKSGLPSDRFSAERTGGSVSTLTIQRTQQEDSAVYLCASSLIPSGFTDTQYFGPGTRLTVL.

This clonotype was found many times. V is TRBV20-1 and J is TRBJ2-5, with TRBD2 matching 14 bases. This CDR3 spans 13 amino acids. Germline CDR1 and CDR2: DFQATT and SNEGSKA (reference sequence). The ends lost 6 bases at V and 7 bases at J; junction bases unmatched: 4. CDR3 protein: CSASGTSGRTQYF. In DNA, the CDR3 is TGCAGTGCCTCCGGGACTAGCGGGAGGACCCAGTACTTC.

In this sample, this clonotype turned up many times. This sequence joins TRBV2 and TRBJ1-5; D gene unclear. Looked up from germline, CDR1 is SNHLY and CDR2 is FYNNEI. The CDR3 extends over 15 amino acids. The V end was cut by 2 bases, the J end by 1 base, with 9 bases between. DNA of the CDR3: TGTGCCAGCAGTGAATCTAGGACCAGCAATCAGCCCCAGCATTTT. Residues: CASSESRTSNQPQHF.

The J gene is TRBJ1-1, the V gene TRBV19; D gene uncertain. Germline CDR1 LNHDA, CDR2 SQIVND (reference sequence). Between the trimmed V and J ends, which lost 3 bases and 3 bases, there was a span of 8 bases. The CDR3 length is 13 residues. The CDR3 loop is CASSIAGYTEAFF. The CDR3 region has the DNA TGTGCCAGTAGTATCGCAGGTTACACTGAAGCTTTCTTT.

This chain uses TRBV13 with TRBJ2-1; D remains unclear. The ends were cut back, 3 bases at V and 7 bases at J, with 13 bases in the middle. The germline CDR1 and CDR2 sequences are PRHDT and FYEKMQ (reference sequence). This CDR3 spans 14 amino acids. CDR3: CASSFSVNPNEQFF. The CDR3 DNA reads as TGTGCCAGCAGCTTTTCAGTGAATCCTAATGAGCAGTTCTTC. Filled out from reference TRBV13 and TRBJ2-1, the complete variable domain reads AAGVIQSPRHLIKEKRETATLKCYPIPRHDTVYWYQQGPGQDPQFLISFYEKMQSDKGSIPDRFSAQQFSDYHSELNMSSLELGDSALYFCASSFSVNPNEQFFGPGTRLTVL.